Ten or more counts support the clone carrying this T cell receptor beta chain. The antigen remains undetermined. MiXCR, applied by TCRdb to the 5' RACE reads, yields one record per CDR3 protein. The sample lists about 170,000 distinct CDR3 sequences, about 6% occurring once. This sample was taken from a study of T cells after yellow fever vaccination. Regarding the study as a whole: Most primary-vaccination clones recurred post-booster (roughly 96% CD4, about 90% CD8).

CDR3 size: 13 residues. V shed 2 bases and J shed 2 bases, with 6 bases lying between them. The receptor was isolated from a man between 18 and 35 years old who received the YFV17D yellow fever vaccine. The V and J genes are TRBV12-3 or TRBV12-4 and TRBJ2-5, with D unresolved. The specimen comprised CD4+ T cells sorted from PBMCs, sampled on the day of the first yellow fever vaccination. The chain's CDR3 is CASSLQRQETQYF. The DNA of the CDR3 is TGTGCCAGCAGTTTACAGAGACAAGAGACCCAGTACTTC.